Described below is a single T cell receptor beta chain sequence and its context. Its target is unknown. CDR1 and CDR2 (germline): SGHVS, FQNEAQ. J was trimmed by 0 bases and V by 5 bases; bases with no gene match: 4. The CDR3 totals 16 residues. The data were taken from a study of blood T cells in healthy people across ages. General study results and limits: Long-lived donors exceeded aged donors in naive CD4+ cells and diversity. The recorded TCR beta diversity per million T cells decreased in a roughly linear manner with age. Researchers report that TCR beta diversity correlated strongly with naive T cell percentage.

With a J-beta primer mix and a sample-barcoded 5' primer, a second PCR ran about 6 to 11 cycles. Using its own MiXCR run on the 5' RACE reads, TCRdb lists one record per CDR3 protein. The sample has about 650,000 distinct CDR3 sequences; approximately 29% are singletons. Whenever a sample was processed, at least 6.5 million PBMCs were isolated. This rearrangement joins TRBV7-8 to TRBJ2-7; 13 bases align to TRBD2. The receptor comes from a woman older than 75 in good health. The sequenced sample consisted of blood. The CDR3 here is CASSPWTSGSSYEQYF. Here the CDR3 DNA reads TGTGCCAGCAGCCCCTGGACTAGCGGGAGCTCCTACGAGCAGTACTTC. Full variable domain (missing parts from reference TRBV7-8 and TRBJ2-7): GAGVSQSPRYKVAKRGQDVALRCDPISGHVSLFWYQQALGQGPEFLTYFQNEAQLDKSGLPSDRFFAERPEGSVSTLKIQRTQQEDSAVYLCASSPWTSGSSYEQYFGPGTRLTVT.